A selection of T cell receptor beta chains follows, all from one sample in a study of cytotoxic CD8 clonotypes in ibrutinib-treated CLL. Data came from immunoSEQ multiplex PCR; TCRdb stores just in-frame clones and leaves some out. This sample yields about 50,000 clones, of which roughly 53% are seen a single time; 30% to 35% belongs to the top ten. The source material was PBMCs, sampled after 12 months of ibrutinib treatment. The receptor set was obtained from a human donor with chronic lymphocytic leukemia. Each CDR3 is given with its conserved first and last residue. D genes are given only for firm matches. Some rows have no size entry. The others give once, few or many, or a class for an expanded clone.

CDR3aa: CASSQDPTGQAFYGYTF; CDR3nt: TGCGCCAGCAGCCAAGATCCAACAGGACAGGCTTTTTATGGCTACACCTTC; v_gene: TRBV4-1; j_gene: TRBJ1-2; d_gene: TRBD1; abundance: -
CDR3aa: CASSLGTVAFF; CDR3nt: TGTGCCAGCAGCTTAGGGACAGTGGCTTTCTTT; v_gene: TRBV7-9; j_gene: TRBJ1-1; d_gene: -; abundance: -
CDR3aa: CASSQYDRGGNQPQHF; CDR3nt: TGCGCCAGCAGCCAATATGACAGGGGAGGCAATCAGCCCCAGCATTTT; v_gene: TRBV4-1; j_gene: TRBJ1-5; d_gene: TRBD1; abundance: -
CDR3aa: CASRGGALDTEAFF; CDR3nt: TGTGCCAGCAGGGGCGGAGCGTTGGACACTGAAGCTTTCTTT; v_gene: TRBV28; j_gene: TRBJ1-1; d_gene: -; abundance: -
CDR3aa: CAFSGTANTEAFF; CDR3nt: TGTGCCTTCTCCGGGACTGCGAACACTGAAGCTTTCTTT; v_gene: TRBV30; j_gene: TRBJ1-1; d_gene: -; abundance: -
CDR3aa: CASSVGVGSSTDTQYF; CDR3nt: TGTGCCAGCAGCGTAGGAGTCGGATCTAGCACAGATACGCAGTATTTT; v_gene: TRBV9; j_gene: TRBJ2-3; d_gene: -; abundance: -
CDR3aa: CASSLFELAYNEQFF; CDR3nt: TGTGCCAGCAGCTTATTCGAGTTGGCCTACAATGAGCAGTTCTTC; v_gene: TRBV7-6; j_gene: TRBJ2-1; d_gene: -; abundance: once
CDR3aa: CASSPRQVLYNEQFF; CDR3nt: TGTGCCAGCAGTCCCAGACAGGTTCTATACAATGAGCAGTTCTTC; v_gene: TRBV2; j_gene: TRBJ2-1; d_gene: -; abundance: -
CDR3aa: CASSLPGQGAKDTQYF; CDR3nt: TGTGCCAGCAGTTTACCGGGACAGGGGGCGAAAGATACGCAGTATTTT; v_gene: TRBV6-5; j_gene: TRBJ2-3; d_gene: TRBD1; abundance: -
CDR3aa: CSVDGVNYGYTF; CDR3nt: TGCAGCGTTGATGGGGTTAACTATGGCTACACCTTC; v_gene: TRBV29-1; j_gene: TRBJ1-2; d_gene: -; abundance: -
CDR3aa: CASSLRLAGPYEQYF; CDR3nt: TGTGCCAGCAGCTTAAGGCTAGCGGGTCCCTACGAGCAGTACTTC; v_gene: TRBV7-6; j_gene: TRBJ2-7; d_gene: TRBD2; abundance: -
CDR3aa: CASSLELRGRPRYEQYF; CDR3nt: TGTGCCAGCAGCTTAGAGCTGCGCGGGAGGCCGCGCTACGAGCAGTACTTC; v_gene: TRBV7-9; j_gene: TRBJ2-7; d_gene: TRBD2; abundance: -
CDR3aa: CASSLYPGGDTDTQYF; CDR3nt: TGCGCCAGCAGCTTGTATCCGGGAGGGGATACAGATACGCAGTATTTT; v_gene: TRBV5-1; j_gene: TRBJ2-3; d_gene: TRBD2; abundance: few
CDR3aa: CASSQDRTTHRTTYEQYF; CDR3nt: TGTGCCAGCAGCCAAGATCGGACAACCCATCGGACAACCTACGAGCAGTACTTC; v_gene: TRBV7-9; j_gene: TRBJ2-7; d_gene: -; abundance: few
CDR3aa: CASSPQGVSSPLHF; CDR3nt: TGTGCCAGTAGTCCACAGGGAGTAAGTTCACCCCTCCACTTT; v_gene: TRBV19; j_gene: TRBJ1-6; d_gene: -; abundance: -
CDR3aa: CASSVSIQPLNDYGYTF; CDR3nt: TGTGCCAGCAGTGTCTCGATCCAACCACTGAATGACTATGGCTACACCTTC; v_gene: TRBV6-1; j_gene: TRBJ1-2; d_gene: -; abundance: -
CDR3aa: CASSLRYAHSYNEQFF; CDR3nt: TGTGCCAGCAGCTTAAGGTACGCCCACTCCTACAATGAGCAGTTCTTC; v_gene: TRBV7-2; j_gene: TRBJ2-1; d_gene: -; abundance: -
CDR3aa: CASSPGSSGETQYF; CDR3nt: TGCGCCAGCAGCCCCGGAAGTTCGGGAGAGACCCAGTACTTC; v_gene: TRBV4-1; j_gene: TRBJ2-5; d_gene: -; abundance: -
CDR3aa: CASSETLLFGEQFF; CDR3nt: TGTGCCAGCAGTGAAACCCTCCTTTTCGGTGAGCAGTTCTTC; v_gene: TRBV2; j_gene: TRBJ2-1; d_gene: -; abundance: -
CDR3aa: CASSLAGQGLSYTF; CDR3nt: TGTGCCAGCAGCTTAGCGGGGCAGGGGTTGAGCTACACCTTC; v_gene: TRBV7-9; j_gene: TRBJ1-2; d_gene: -; abundance: -
CDR3aa: CSANPRNTIYF; CDR3nt: TGCAGTGCTAACCCCCGAAACACCATATATTTT; v_gene: TRBV20-1; j_gene: TRBJ1-3; d_gene: -; abundance: -
CDR3aa: CARSLRLYHEKLFF; CDR3nt: TGTGCCAGAAGCTTGCGACTTTACCATGAAAAACTGTTTTTT; v_gene: TRBV5-3; j_gene: TRBJ1-4; d_gene: -; abundance: -
CDR3aa: CASSLGQGSNQPQHF; CDR3nt: TGTGCCAGCAGCCTGGGACAGGGGAGCAATCAGCCCCAGCATTTT; v_gene: TRBV7-2; j_gene: TRBJ1-5; d_gene: TRBD1; abundance: -
CDR3aa: CASISGTSGRGWTDTQYF; CDR3nt: TGTGCCAGCATCTCCGGGACTAGCGGGAGAGGTTGGACAGATACGCAGTATTTT; v_gene: TRBV27; j_gene: TRBJ2-3; d_gene: TRBD2; abundance: -
CDR3aa: CASRVGQGLSTF; CDR3nt: TGTGCCAGCAGGGTTGGACAGGGTCTATCCACCTTC; v_gene: TRBV6-1; j_gene: TRBJ1-2; d_gene: TRBD1; abundance: once
CDR3aa: CASSGTRTLTQHF; CDR3nt: TGTGCCAGCAGCGGGACACGCACTTTGACCCAGCATTTT; v_gene: TRBV7-2; j_gene: TRBJ1-5; d_gene: -; abundance: -
CDR3aa: CSVEVAATNGQYF; CDR3nt: TGCAGCGTTGAAGTAGCGGCTACAAATGGGCAGTACTTC; v_gene: TRBV29-1; j_gene: TRBJ2-7; d_gene: -; abundance: few
CDR3aa: CASRTLRANGYGYTF; CDR3nt: TGTGCCAGCAGGACCCTTCGAGCCAATGGTTATGGCTACACCTTC; v_gene: TRBV6-1; j_gene: TRBJ1-2; d_gene: -; abundance: few
CDR3aa: CASSLGGTGHETQYF; CDR3nt: TGTGCCAGCAGCTTAGGAGGGACAGGGCACGAGACCCAGTACTTC; v_gene: TRBV7-6; j_gene: TRBJ2-5; d_gene: TRBD1; abundance: medium-sized
CDR3aa: CASSSQAGLYEQYF; CDR3nt: TGTGCCAGCAGCTCCCAAGCGGGACTATACGAGCAGTACTTC; v_gene: TRBV7-2; j_gene: TRBJ2-7; d_gene: TRBD2; abundance: few
CDR3aa: CASSEAEGRQQPQHF; CDR3nt: TGTGCCAGCAGTGAAGCGGAGGGCAGGCAGCAGCCCCAGCATTTT; v_gene: TRBV2; j_gene: TRBJ1-5; d_gene: -; abundance: once
CDR3aa: CASRDPGRSNEKLFF; CDR3nt: TGTGCCAGCAGGGACCCGGGGCGGTCTAATGAAAAACTGTTTTTT; v_gene: TRBV6-6; j_gene: TRBJ1-4; d_gene: -; abundance: few
CDR3aa: CASSLRTSTDTQYF; CDR3nt: TGTGCCAGCAGCTTAAGGACTAGCACAGATACGCAGTATTTT; v_gene: TRBV7-9; j_gene: TRBJ2-3; d_gene: -; abundance: -
CDR3aa: CASSPRGRDGYTF; CDR3nt: TGTGCCAGCAGTCCCAGGGGGCGCGATGGCTACACCTTC; v_gene: TRBV2; j_gene: TRBJ1-2; d_gene: TRBD1; abundance: -
CDR3aa: CASSLLSSGGYNEQFF; CDR3nt: TGTGCCAGCAGCTTACTTTCCAGCGGGGGTTACAATGAGCAGTTCTTC; v_gene: TRBV7-2; j_gene: TRBJ2-1; d_gene: TRBD2; abundance: few
CDR3aa: CASSQGTGSNQPQHF; CDR3nt: TGCGCCAGCAGCCAAGGAACGGGGAGCAATCAGCCCCAGCATTTT; v_gene: TRBV4-1; j_gene: TRBJ1-5; d_gene: -; abundance: -
CDR3aa: CAISEQGAGTDTQYF; CDR3nt: TGTGCCATCAGTGAGCAGGGGGCGGGCACAGATACGCAGTATTTT; v_gene: TRBV10-3; j_gene: TRBJ2-3; d_gene: TRBD1; abundance: -
CDR3aa: CASSPGVPTYEQYF; CDR3nt: TGTGCCAGCAGCCCCGGGGTACCCACCTACGAGCAGTACTTC; v_gene: TRBV28; j_gene: TRBJ2-7; d_gene: -; abundance: -
CDR3aa: CASSRGQEEFF; CDR3nt: TGCGCCAGCAGCCGGGGACAGGAAGAGTTCTTC; v_gene: TRBV5-1; j_gene: TRBJ2-1; d_gene: TRBD1; abundance: -
CDR3aa: CASRWGPNEKLFF; CDR3nt: TGTGCCAGCCGGTGGGGGCCTAATGAAAAACTGTTTTTT; v_gene: TRBV28; j_gene: TRBJ1-4; d_gene: -; abundance: -
CDR3aa: CASSINRGTEAFF; CDR3nt: TGTGCCAGTAGTATAAACAGGGGCACTGAAGCTTTCTTT; v_gene: TRBV19; j_gene: TRBJ1-1; d_gene: TRBD1; abundance: -
CDR3aa: CASSFSRAGGGYTF; CDR3nt: TGTGCCAGCAGTTTCAGTAGGGCCGGAGGGGGCTACACCTTC; v_gene: TRBV28; j_gene: TRBJ1-2; d_gene: -; abundance: -
CDR3aa: CASSSTGGVGEQYF; CDR3nt: TGCGCCAGCAGCTCGACAGGGGGCGTCGGCGAGCAGTACTTC; v_gene: TRBV5-1; j_gene: TRBJ2-7; d_gene: TRBD1; abundance: -
CDR3aa: CASSEGTGGGGNTIYF; CDR3nt: TGCGCCAGCAGCGAGGGGACAGGGGGCGGTGGAAACACCATATATTTT; v_gene: TRBV5-1; j_gene: TRBJ1-3; d_gene: TRBD1; abundance: -
CDR3aa: CASSEFSWTSASYEQYF; CDR3nt: TGTGCCAGCAGTGAATTTAGCTGGACTAGCGCCTCCTACGAGCAGTACTTC; v_gene: TRBV6-1; j_gene: TRBJ2-7; d_gene: TRBD2; abundance: -
CDR3aa: CASSALSGTGYNEQFF; CDR3nt: TGTGCCAGCAGCGCACTTAGCGGGACAGGGTACAATGAGCAGTTCTTC; v_gene: TRBV11-2; j_gene: TRBJ2-1; d_gene: -; abundance: once
CDR3aa: CASSSPAGNTIYF; CDR3nt: TGTGCCAGCAGTAGCCCCGCGGGAAACACCATATATTTT; v_gene: TRBV28; j_gene: TRBJ1-3; d_gene: -; abundance: -
CDR3aa: CASREIQGNAFF; CDR3nt: TGCGCCAGCAGAGAAATACAGGGGAATGCTTTCTTT; v_gene: TRBV10-2; j_gene: TRBJ1-1; d_gene: TRBD1; abundance: -
CDR3aa: CASSEYGSNQPQHF; CDR3nt: TGTGCCAGCAGTGAATACGGTAGCAATCAGCCCCAGCATTTT; v_gene: TRBV6-1; j_gene: TRBJ1-5; d_gene: -; abundance: -
CDR3aa: CASSTVSSSGNTIYF; CDR3nt: TGTGCCAGCTCAACGGTATCCAGCTCTGGAAACACCATATATTTT; v_gene: TRBV18; j_gene: TRBJ1-3; d_gene: -; abundance: -
CDR3aa: CASSGRQPITSGNTIYF; CDR3nt: TGTGCCAGCAGCGGACGCCAGCCGATCACCTCTGGAAACACCATATATTTT; v_gene: TRBV7-3; j_gene: TRBJ1-3; d_gene: -; abundance: -
CDR3aa: CASSLFRTDTQYF; CDR3nt: TGTGCCAGCAGTTTATTTCGCACAGATACGCAGTATTTT; v_gene: TRBV27; j_gene: TRBJ2-3; d_gene: -; abundance: -
CDR3aa: CASSLTLRGSQPQHF; CDR3nt: TGTGCCAGCAGTTTAACCCTCAGGGGAAGTCAGCCCCAGCATTTT; v_gene: TRBV28; j_gene: TRBJ1-5; d_gene: -; abundance: few
CDR3aa: CASSVGREGTYNEQFF; CDR3nt: TGTGCCAGCAGCGTAGGGCGGGAGGGCACCTACAATGAGCAGTTCTTC; v_gene: TRBV9; j_gene: TRBJ2-1; d_gene: TRBD2; abundance: -
CDR3aa: CACQKMTGYDEAFF; CDR3nt: TGTGCCTGTCAGAAGATGACAGGCTACGACGAAGCTTTCTTT; v_gene: TRBV30; j_gene: TRBJ1-1; d_gene: -; abundance: -